This T cell receptor beta chain was recovered during a study of T cell clonotyping in hematopoietic cell transplantation. Findings of the study overall: At the given depth, recipient repertoires were over 95% de novo clonotypes. Graft donor and pretransplant recipient Inverse Simpson Index values predicted broader posttransplant TCR diversity. Recipient TCR diversity dropped after transplant; expanded clonotypes rose from day 30 to 180.

Remarks on this clone: Its antigen is still unknown.

Produced via immunoSEQ multiplex PCR; TCRdb's table is partial and in-frame only. Of under 13,000 clones in the sample, about nine tenths are singletons; the top ten hold 30% to 40%. The source was PBMCs, collected 180 days after allogeneic stem cell transplant. The TCR comes from a male patient between 60 and 69 years old who had an allogeneic stem cell transplant from an unrelated donor, so the T cells may come from the graft donor. Some clones in this sample may be carry-over from other donors' samples.

The chain's CDR3 is CASSLAGETYEQYF. The CDR3 DNA sequence: TGTGCCAGCAGCTTAGCGGGGGAGACCTACGAGCAGTACTTC. V usage is TRBV21-1 and J usage is TRBJ2-7; whether TRBD2, the table's D call, matches the DNA was not checked. TRBV21-1 is labeled a pseudogene. This CDR3 has 14 residues.